This TCR beta chain was captured by sequencing in a study of T cell responses to AZD1222 COVID-19 vaccine. CDR1 and CDR2 (germline): SGHRS, YFSETQ. The J segment lost 4 bases and the V segment lost 3 bases, leaving 8 bases of the junction unmatched. CDR3 length: 16 residues. Study-level points and caveats: CD4 TCRs covered the whole spike, strongest at regions 160-218 and 743-854.

Profiling relied on immunoSEQ multiplex PCR, and the TCRdb table lists in-frame clones only, not all of them. The repertoire has roughly 67,000 clones, around 88% of them found once; the top ten carry around 20%. As for this clone: What it binds is unknown.

V usage is TRBV5-1 and J usage is TRBJ2-1; 9 positions agree with TRBD1. The sequences come from peripheral blood, collected on day 0 of AZD1222 vaccination. The sequence derives from an adult in good health. Here the CDR3 DNA reads TGCGCCAGCAGCTCCGATACAGGGGGCATGTACAATGAGCAGTTCTTC. It translates to CASSSDTGGMYNEQFF.